This TCR beta chain is from a study of OX40 agonist ivuxolimab in advanced cancers. Study background: Ivuxolimab is a fully human IgG2 antibody that activates OX40 (CD134). Ivuxolimab was delivered to patients intravenously every 2 weeks at doses spanning 0.01 to 10 mg/kg.

Data came from immunoSEQ multiplex PCR; TCRdb stores just in-frame clones and leaves some out. The sample records 73,000 or so clones, around 83% being singletons. Study results and caveats: Some nonresponders likewise displayed low normalized T-cell clonal expansion.

Autoimmune disease history or systemic immunosuppression disqualified patients. Concerning this clone itself: Its antigen is still unknown.

Germline V gene sequence: CDR1 MGHRA, CDR2 YSYEKL. Trimming stripped 1 base from V and 6 bases from J, with 9 bases between. The CDR3 length is 14 residues. The TCR comes from an adult with an advanced solid tumor such as melanoma, head and neck, liver or kidney cancer. The input for sequencing was CD4+ or CD8+ T cells sorted from blood, taken in a trial of the OX40 agonist ivuxolimab. The chain combines TRBV4-1 with TRBJ2-2; D is uncertain. The chain's CDR3 is CASSQVQSAGELFF. The DNA for the CDR3 is TGCGCCAGCAGCCAAGTCCAATCGGCCGGGGAGCTGTTTTTT.